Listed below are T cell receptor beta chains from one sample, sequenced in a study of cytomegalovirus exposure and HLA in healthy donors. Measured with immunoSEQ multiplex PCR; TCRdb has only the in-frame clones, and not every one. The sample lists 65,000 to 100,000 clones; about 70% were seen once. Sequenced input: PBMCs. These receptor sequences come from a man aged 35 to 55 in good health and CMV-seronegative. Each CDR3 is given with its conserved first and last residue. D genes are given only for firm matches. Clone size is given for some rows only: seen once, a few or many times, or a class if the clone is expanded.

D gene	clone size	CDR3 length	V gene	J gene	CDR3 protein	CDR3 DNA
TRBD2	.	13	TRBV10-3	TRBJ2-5	CAIGAGGPETQYF	TGTGCCATCGGGGCGGGGGGGCCAGAGACCCAGTACTTC
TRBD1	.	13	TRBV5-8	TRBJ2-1	CASSRTGEGVAFF	TGTGCCAGCAGCCGGACAGGGGAAGGGGTCGCGTTCTTC
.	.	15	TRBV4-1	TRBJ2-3	CASSELDRFTDTQYF	TGCGCCAGCAGTGAGTTGGACAGATTCACAGATACGCAGTATTTT
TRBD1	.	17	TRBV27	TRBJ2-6	CASRPIDRGSGANVLTF	TGTGCCAGCAGGCCTATAGACAGGGGCTCTGGGGCCAACGTCCTGACTTTC
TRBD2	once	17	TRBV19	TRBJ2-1	CASRPGLAGGFGDEQFF	TGTGCCAGTAGACCGGGACTAGCGGGGGGTTTTGGGGATGAGCAGTTCTTC
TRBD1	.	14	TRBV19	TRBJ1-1	CASSGDRLNTEAFF	TGTGCCAGTAGTGGGGACAGACTAAACACTGAAGCTTTCTTT
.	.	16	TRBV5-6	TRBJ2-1	CASSQTYQTGYNEQFF	TGTGCCAGCAGCCAAACGTACCAGACGGGATACAATGAGCAGTTCTTC
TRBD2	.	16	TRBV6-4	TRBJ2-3	CASSDQAGGPTDTQYF	TGTGCCAGCAGTGACCAAGCGGGGGGCCCCACAGATACGCAGTATTTT
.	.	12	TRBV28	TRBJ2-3	CASSLITDTQYF	TGTGCCAGCAGTCTTATCACAGATACGCAGTATTTT
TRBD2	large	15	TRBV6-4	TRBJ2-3	CASSDSSGGTDTQYF	TGTGCCAGCAGTGACTCTAGCGGGGGCACAGATACGCAGTATTTT
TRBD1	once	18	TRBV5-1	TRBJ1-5	CASSPGTQGAGGYQPQHF	TGCGCCAGCAGCCCGGGGACTCAGGGGGCTGGGGGGTATCAGCCCCAGCATTTT
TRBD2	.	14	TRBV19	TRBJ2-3	CASSTTSGTDTQYF	TGTGCCAGTAGTACGACTAGCGGCACAGATACGCAGTATTTT
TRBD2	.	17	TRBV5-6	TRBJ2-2	CASSFDLAGERTGELFF	TGTGCCAGCAGCTTTGACCTAGCGGGGGAGCGCACCGGGGAGCTGTTTTTT
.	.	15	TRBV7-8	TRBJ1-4	CASSAKGELTQKLFF	TGTGCCAGCAGCGCGAAAGGGGAACTCACCCAAAAACTGTTTTTT
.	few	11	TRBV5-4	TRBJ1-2	CASSYNYGYTF	TGTGCCAGCAGTTATAACTATGGCTACACCTTC
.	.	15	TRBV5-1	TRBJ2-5	CASSRLAAVQETQYF	TGCGCCAGCAGCCGTTTGGCGGCGGTCCAAGAGACCCAGTACTTC
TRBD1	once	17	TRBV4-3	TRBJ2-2	CASSQDSGQISTGELFF	TGCGCCAGCAGCCAAGATTCGGGACAGATAAGCACCGGGGAGCTGTTTTTT
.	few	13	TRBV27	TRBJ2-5	CASSHRLGETQYF	TGTGCCAGCAGTCACCGCCTCGGGGAGACCCAGTACTTC
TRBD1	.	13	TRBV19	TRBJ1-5	CASSMGQGAAQHF	TGTGCCAGTAGTATGGGACAGGGTGCAGCCCAGCATTTT
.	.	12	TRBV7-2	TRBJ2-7	CASSLTGCEQYF	TGTGCCAGCAGCTTAACAGGGTGCGAGCAGTACTTC
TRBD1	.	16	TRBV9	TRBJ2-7	CASSLDRGRGPYEQYF	TGTGCCAGCAGCTTGGACAGGGGTAGGGGCCCCTACGAGCAGTACTTC
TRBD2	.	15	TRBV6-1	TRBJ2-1	CASSALAGGYNEQFF	TGTGCCAGCAGTGCCCTAGCGGGGGGCTACAATGAGCAGTTCTTC
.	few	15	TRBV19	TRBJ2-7	CASSREGLSSYEQYF	TGTGCCAGTAGTAGGGAAGGACTAAGCTCCTACGAGCAGTACTTC
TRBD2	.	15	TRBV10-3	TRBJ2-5	CAISGELGGSETQYF	TGTGCCATCAGTGGGGAATTGGGGGGGTCTGAGACCCAGTACTTC
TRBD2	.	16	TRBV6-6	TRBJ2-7	CASSLTSGGARYEQYF	TGTGCCAGCAGTCTCACTAGCGGGGGGGCGCGGTACGAGCAGTACTTC
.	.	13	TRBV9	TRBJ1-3	CASSRGGVNTIYF	TGTGCCAGCAGCCGAGGTGGAGTGAACACCATATATTTT
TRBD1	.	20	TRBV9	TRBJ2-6	CASSVSAAPAQGAGANVLTF	TGTGCCAGCAGCGTATCCGCCGCCCCGGCACAGGGGGCTGGGGCCAACGTCCTGACTTTC
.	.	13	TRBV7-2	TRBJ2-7	CASSPTGTYEQYF	TGTGCCAGCAGCCCCACAGGGACCTACGAGCAGTACTTC
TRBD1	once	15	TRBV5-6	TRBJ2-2	CASSLGQGAPGELFF	TGTGCCAGCAGCTTGGGACAGGGGGCGCCCGGGGAGCTGTTTTTT
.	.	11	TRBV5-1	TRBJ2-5	CASSIKETQYF	TGCGCCAGCAGCATCAAAGAGACCCAGTACTTC
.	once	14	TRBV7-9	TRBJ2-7	CASSTNTGSYEQYF	TGTGCCAGCAGCACGAATACGGGCTCCTACGAGCAGTACTTC
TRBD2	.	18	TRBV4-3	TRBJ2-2	CASSHVISPGLLTGELFF	TGCGCCAGCAGCCACGTTATTTCACCGGGACTACTCACCGGGGAGCTGTTTTTT
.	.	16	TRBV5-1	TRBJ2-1	CASSSQQGISYNEQFF	TGCGCCAGCAGCTCCCAACAGGGCATCTCCTACAATGAGCAGTTCTTC
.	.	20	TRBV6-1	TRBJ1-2	CASSESLRYGRGVRNYGYTF	TGTGCCAGCAGTGAAAGTTTACGCTACGGCAGGGGCGTACGAAACTATGGCTACACCTTC
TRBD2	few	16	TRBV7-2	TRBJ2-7	CASSFLAGGLSYEQYF	TGTGCCAGCAGCTTCTTAGCGGGGGGTCTATCCTACGAGCAGTACTTC
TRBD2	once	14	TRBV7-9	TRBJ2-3	CASSMGLAGDTQYF	TGTGCCAGCAGCATGGGACTAGCGGGCGATACGCAGTATTTT
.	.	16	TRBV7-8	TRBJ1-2	CASSLVSQPNNYGYTF	TGTGCCAGCAGCTTAGTCTCACAACCCAATAACTATGGCTACACCTTC
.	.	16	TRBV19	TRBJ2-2	CASTPYGLANTGELFF	TGTGCCAGTACCCCCTACGGTCTCGCGAACACCGGGGAGCTGTTTTTT
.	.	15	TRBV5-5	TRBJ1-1	CASSLAFRRNTEAFF	TGTGCCAGCAGCTTGGCATTTCGGAGGAACACTGAAGCTTTCTTT
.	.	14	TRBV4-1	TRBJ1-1	CASSPQGISGLAFF	TGCGCCAGCAGCCCACAAGGGATCTCGGGGTTAGCTTTCTTT
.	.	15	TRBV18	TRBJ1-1	CASSPKTGTPSWAFF	TGTGCCAGCTCACCAAAGACGGGGACACCTTCTTGGGCTTTCTTT
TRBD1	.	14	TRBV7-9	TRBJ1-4	CASSAGQLNEKLFF	TGTGCCAGCAGCGCGGGACAGCTCAATGAAAAACTGTTTTTT
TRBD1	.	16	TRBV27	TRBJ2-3	CASSLFRGPGTDTQYF	TGTGCCAGCAGTTTATTTAGGGGGCCGGGCACAGATACGCAGTATTTT
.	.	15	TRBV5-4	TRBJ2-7	CASSLGGVGSYEQYF	TGTGCCAGCAGCTTGGGGGGAGTGGGCTCCTACGAGCAGTACTTC
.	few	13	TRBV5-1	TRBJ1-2	CASSSQGNYGYTF	TGCGCCAGCAGCTCTCAGGGGAACTATGGCTACACCTTC
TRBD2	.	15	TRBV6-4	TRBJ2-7	CASSERAGGSYEQYF	TGTGCCAGCAGTGAAAGGGCGGGGGGGTCCTACGAGCAGTACTTC
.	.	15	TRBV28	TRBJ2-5	CASRFPGPLQETQYF	TGTGCCAGCCGGTTTCCAGGGCCCCTCCAAGAGACCCAGTACTTC
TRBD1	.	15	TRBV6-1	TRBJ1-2	CASSPRWGQGGGYTF	TGTGCCAGCAGCCCCAGATGGGGACAGGGGGGAGGCTACACCTTC
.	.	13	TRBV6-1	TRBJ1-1	CASSEQASTEAFF	TGTGCCAGCAGTGAACAGGCATCCACTGAAGCTTTCTTT
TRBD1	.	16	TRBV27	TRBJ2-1	CASSVGRDSSYNEQFF	TGTGCCAGCAGTGTTGGCCGGGACAGCTCCTACAATGAGCAGTTCTTC
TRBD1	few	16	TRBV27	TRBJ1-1	CASSPRTGYMNTEAFF	TGTGCCAGCAGTCCTCGGACAGGGTACATGAACACTGAAGCTTTCTTT
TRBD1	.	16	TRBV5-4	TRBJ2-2	CASSHPGTAYAGELFF	TGTGCCAGCAGCCATCCGGGGACAGCTTACGCCGGGGAGCTGTTTTTT
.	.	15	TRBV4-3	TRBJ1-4	CASSQDWAGDEKLFF	TGCGCCAGCAGCCAAGACTGGGCAGGGGATGAAAAACTGTTTTTT
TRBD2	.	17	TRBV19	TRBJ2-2	CASSTGGGGGVAGELFF	TGTGCCAGTAGCACCGGGGGAGGCGGGGGGGTCGCTGGGGAGCTGTTTTTT
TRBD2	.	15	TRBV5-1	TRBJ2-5	CASSWGGTREETQYF	TGCGCCAGCAGCTGGGGGGGGACTCGTGAAGAGACCCAGTACTTC